One sample yielded the 25 T cell receptor beta chains listed below, sequenced in a study of shared T cell receptors in the human thymus. TCRdb keeps only in-frame clones here, not all; method: immunoSEQ multiplex PCR. In the table there are around 65,000 clones, 90% to 95% of which are singletons. The sample comprised thymocytes. The receptors were gathered from a human donor.

The rearrangement uses TRBV5-5 and TRBJ1-3, with D possibly matching TRBD1 (6 bases). V shed 1 base and J shed 4 bases, with 15 bases lying between them. CDR1 SGHKS and CDR2 YYEKEE come from the germline V gene (reference sequence). This CDR3 has 16 amino acids. CDR3 region: CASSLWGRLGGNTIYF. The CDR3 DNA follows: TGTGCCAGCAGCTTGTGGGGGCGATTAGGAGGAAACACCATATATTTT.

This chain connects TRBV7-9 to TRBJ2-6; D gene ambiguous. Trimming shortened V by 3 bases and J by 0 bases, and 3 bases separated the two germline ends. Germline CDR1 reads SEHNR; CDR2 reads FQNEAQ (reference sequence). CDR3 size: 14 residues. CDR3 loop: CASSFPSGANVLTF. The CDR3 DNA follows: TGTGCCAGCAGCTTCCCCTCTGGGGCCAACGTCCTGACTTTC.

V and J are TRBV14 and TRBJ1-2, with TRBD1 matching over 8 bases. Looked up from germline, CDR1 is SGHDN and CDR2 is FVKESK. CDR3 length: 15 amino acids. With V trimmed by 1 base and J by 2 bases, 3 bases remained unmatched. CDR3 residues: CASSQGAGGNYGYTF. In DNA, the CDR3 is TGTGCCAGCAGCCAAGGTGCAGGGGGCAACTATGGCTACACCTTC.

This chain links TRBV27 with TRBJ1-4; D is perhaps TRBD1 (5 bases). Germline CDR1 reads MNHEY; CDR2 reads SMNVEV (reference sequence). V was shortened by 7 bases and J by 8 bases, with 29 bases between the two germline ends. The CDR3 totals 18 residues. CDR3 loop: CASTILSGARGLGEKLFF. CDR3 nucleotide sequence: TGTGCCAGCACCATTCTTAGTGGTGCAAGGGGCTTAGGAGAAAAACTGTTTTTT.

The chain has TRBV10-1 and TRBJ2-1; possibly TRBD1 for D (5 bases). Trimming removed 3 bases at V and 0 bases at J, with 18 bases between. Germline CDR1 is WNHNN and CDR2 is SYGVQD (reference sequence). The CDR3 spans 18 residues. The CDR3 bases are TGCGCCAGCAGTGATTTCGGTGTCGACAGAAGCTCCTACAATGAGCAGTTCTTC. Encoded protein: CASSDFGVDRSSYNEQFF.

The chain is built from TRBV9 and TRBJ1-6; the D is unclear. Per the germline V gene, CDR1 is SGDLS and CDR2 is YYNGEE. The CDR3 is 15 residues long. Between the trimmed V and J ends, which lost 1 base and 5 bases, there was a span of 10 bases. The DNA for the CDR3 is TGTGCCAGCAGCGTAAGTGGGGTCGATAATTCACCCCTCCACTTT. This encodes CASSVSGVDNSPLHF.

J is TRBJ2-1 and V is TRBV7-3; the D is unclear. The CDR3 sequence is 15 residues long. V lost 0 bases, J lost 0 bases, and 6 bases lay in between. CDR1 and CDR2 from the germline V gene are SGHTA and FQGTGA. CDR3 nucleotide sequence: TGTGCCAGCAGCTTAACGGGGTACTCCTACAATGAGCAGTTCTTC. Protein sequence: CASSLTGYSYNEQFF.

This sequence joins TRBV11-2 and TRBJ2-3; 7 bases fit TRBD2. J gave up 1 base and V 1 base, and 5 bases lay outside the gene matches. Germline V gene sequence: CDR1 SGHAT, CDR2 FQNNGV. The length of the CDR3 is 16 residues. The CDR3 DNA is TGTGCCAGCAGCTTAGTGTTGGGGGGGGGCACAGATACGCAGTATTTT. Its protein product is CASSLVLGGGTDTQYF.

The chain's CDR3 is CASSYGAGALPYF. Written as DNA, the CDR3 is TGTGCCAGCAGTTACGGGGCAGGCGCCCTACCGTACTTC. The V gene is TRBV6-6, the J gene TRBJ2-5; possibly TRBD1 for D (5 bases). Germline lookup yields CDR1 MNHNY and CDR2 SVGAGI (reference sequence). The CDR3 is made up of 13 amino acids. Trimming cost V 2 bases and J 13 bases, with 17 bases left between them.

The chain employs TRBV7-2 and TRBJ2-2; D not certain. CDR1 is SGHTA, CDR2 FQGNSA, per germline. V was clipped by 3 bases and J by 4 bases, with 9 bases between them. This CDR3 region has 14 residues. The CDR3 is CASSLRPVTGELFF. The CDR3 nucleotides are TGTGCCAGCAGCTTGCGACCGGTCACCGGGGAGCTGTTTTTT.

This chain links TRBV27 with TRBJ2-4; a possible D gene is TRBD1 (5 bases). CDR3 length equals 15 residues. Between the trimmed V and J ends, which lost 5 bases and 4 bases, there was a span of 15 bases. CDR1 and CDR2 from the germline V gene are MNHEY and SMNVEV (reference sequence). CDR3 coding DNA: TGTGCCAGCAGTCCTAATCGCAGGGCGAAAAACATTCAGTACTTC. Protein product: CASSPNRRAKNIQYF.

This clone was counted a single time. This rearrangement joins TRBV6-1 to TRBJ2-7; D is perhaps TRBD1 (5 bases). CDR1 is MNHNS, CDR2 SASEGT, per germline. The CDR3 has 14 amino acids. V lost 7 bases to trimming and J lost 4 bases, with 17 bases between them. CDR3 sequence: CASITGPFGYEQYF. CDR3 in DNA: TGTGCCAGCATTACAGGCCCCTTCGGGTACGAGCAGTACTTC.

This chain uses TRBV25-1 with TRBJ2-7; no firm D call. CDR3 length equals 11 residues. Trimming took off 3 bases at V and 7 bases at J, with 7 bases between the two ends. The V gene's germline CDR1 is MGHDK and CDR2 SYGVNS. The CDR3 sequence: CASSDEREQYF. Written as DNA, the CDR3 is TGTGCCAGCAGTGATGAGAGAGAGCAGTACTTC.

The chain links TRBV19 to TRBJ1-5; D may be TRBD1 (6 bases). CDR3 length equals 14 residues. CDR1 is LNHDA, CDR2 SQIVND, per germline (reference sequence). V was clipped by 5 bases and J by 3 bases, with 11 bases between them. The chain's CDR3 is CASSEQGNNQPQHF. CDR3 DNA: TGTGCCAGTAGTGAACAGGGAAACAATCAGCCCCAGCATTTT.

In DNA, the CDR3 is TGTGCCAGTATCATTGGTAAGACCAATGAGCAGTTCTTC. This sequence encodes CASIIGKTNEQFF. This chain uses TRBV19 with TRBJ2-1; D gene ambiguous. V lost 7 bases and J lost 6, with 13 bases in between. Looked up from germline, CDR1 is LNHDA and CDR2 is SQIVND (reference sequence). The CDR3 is 13 amino acids.

The chain couples TRBV9 to TRBJ2-1; TRBD2 matches at 7 bases. Germline lookup yields CDR1 SGDLS and CDR2 YYNGEE. With 0 bases clipped from V and 9 bases from J, the junction kept 15 bases outside the gene matches. The CDR3 spans 17 residues. CDR3 sequence (DNA): TGTGCCAGCAGCGTAGCTCCCGGGAGCGGGGAAGGCGGTGAGCAGTTCTTC. Protein product: CASSVAPGSGEGGEQFF.

Regarding this clone: One end of the junction does not line up with germline, which may come from a read error. The CDR3 coding sequence is TGTGCCAGCGGCTTGGACAGGGGTTCACCCCTCCACTTT. Translation: CASGLDRGSPLHF. This rearrangement joins TRBV5-6 to TRBJ1-6, with 9 bases lining up with TRBD1. Per the germline V gene, CDR1 is SGHDT and CDR2 is YYEEEE. This CDR3 region has 13 residues.

The chain joins TRBV11-3 to TRBJ2-1, with no clear D. CDR1 is SGHNT and CDR2 is YENEEA in the germline V gene. V was trimmed by 1 base and J by 10 bases, leaving 11 bases between them. The CDR3 has 13 amino acids. CDR3 sequence: CASSLVASGEQFF. The CDR3 DNA reads as TGTGCCAGCAGCTTAGTGGCTAGTGGCGAGCAGTTCTTC. The entire variable domain, with the rest obtained from reference TRBV11-3 and TRBJ2-1, is as follows: EAGVVQSPRYKIIEKKQPVAFWCNPISGHNTLYWYLQNLGQGPELLIRYENEEAVDDSQLPKDRFSAERLKGVDSTLKIQPAELGDSAVYLCASSLVASGEQFFGPGTRLTVL.

J is TRBJ1-5 and V is TRBV6-1; TRBD1 might be the D (6 bases). The length of the CDR3 is 15 residues. The V end lost 9 bases, the J end lost 0 bases, and 15 bases lay between the germline ends. Per germline, CDR1 MNHNS and CDR2 SASEGT. The CDR3 reads CASRTVKNSNQPQHF. Here the CDR3 DNA reads TGTGCCAGTCGGACAGTGAAAAATAGCAATCAGCCCCAGCATTTT.

This rearrangement joins TRBV21-1 to TRBJ2-2; TRBD1, the table's D call, lacks a check against the DNA. TRBV21-1 is a known pseudogene. The CDR3 extends over 15 amino acids. The CDR3 sequence is CASRAQDREPGELFF. The CDR3 nucleotides are TGTGCCAGCAGAGCCCAGGACAGGGAACCCGGGGAGCTGTTTTTT.

V and J are TRBV19 and TRBJ1-3; the D gene is possibly TRBD1 (5 bases). V lost 3 bases and J 0 bases, leaving 18 bases between the germline ends. The CDR3 sequence is 18 residues long. Germline values: CDR1 LNHDA, CDR2 SQIVND (reference sequence). The CDR3: CASSMGHTGTLSGNTIYF. Written as DNA, the CDR3 is TGTGCCAGTAGTATGGGGCATACAGGTACCCTCTCTGGAAACACCATATATTTT. The full variable domain, completed using reference TRBV19 and TRBJ1-3, is DGGITQSPKYLFRKEGQNVTLSCEQNLNHDAMYWYRQDPGQGLRLIYYSQIVNDFQKGDIAEGYSVSREKKESFPLTVTSAQKNPTAFYLCASSMGHTGTLSGNTIYFGEGSWLTVV.

This rearrangement joins TRBV7-2 to TRBJ2-7; 9 bases map to TRBD1. J was trimmed by 9 bases and V by 5 bases; bases with no gene match: 17. Germline CDR1 and CDR2: SGHTA and FQGNSA. The CDR3 is 16 amino acids. The CDR3 protein is CASSTPAGTGNFGQYF. The CDR3 DNA reads as TGTGCCAGCAGCACACCGGCCGGGACAGGGAATTTTGGGCAGTACTTC.

The rearrangement uses TRBV7-3 and TRBJ2-3; 13 positions agree with TRBD2. After removal of 5 bases from V and 4 bases from J, the junction contained 6 bases not matched to a gene. Germline values: CDR1 SGHTA, CDR2 FQGTGA. The CDR3 consists of 16 residues. The CDR3 protein is CASSLTSGGKADTQYF. DNA for the CDR3: TGTGCCAGCAGCCTGACTAGCGGGGGGAAAGCAGATACGCAGTATTTT.

The gene calls are TRBV25-1 and TRBJ2-2, with D maybe TRBD1 (5 bases). Germline-derived CDR1 and CDR2 are MGHDK and SYGVNS. V lost 3 bases and J 3 bases, leaving 11 bases between the germline ends. This CDR3 has 15 amino acids. The CDR3 loop reads CASSETVWDTGELFF. Here the CDR3 DNA reads TGTGCCAGCAGTGAGACAGTTTGGGACACCGGGGAGCTGTTTTTT.

The chain joins TRBV19 to TRBJ1-1; TRBD1 matches at 7 bases. V lost 7 bases to trimming and J lost 6 bases; unmatched junction nucleotides: 11. The germline CDR1 and CDR2 sequences are LNHDA and SQIVND (reference sequence). This CDR3 contains 14 residues. The DNA for the CDR3 is TGTGCCAGTACCGAAAAACAGGGGACACCTGAAGCTTTCTTT. The encoded protein is CASTEKQGTPEAFF.